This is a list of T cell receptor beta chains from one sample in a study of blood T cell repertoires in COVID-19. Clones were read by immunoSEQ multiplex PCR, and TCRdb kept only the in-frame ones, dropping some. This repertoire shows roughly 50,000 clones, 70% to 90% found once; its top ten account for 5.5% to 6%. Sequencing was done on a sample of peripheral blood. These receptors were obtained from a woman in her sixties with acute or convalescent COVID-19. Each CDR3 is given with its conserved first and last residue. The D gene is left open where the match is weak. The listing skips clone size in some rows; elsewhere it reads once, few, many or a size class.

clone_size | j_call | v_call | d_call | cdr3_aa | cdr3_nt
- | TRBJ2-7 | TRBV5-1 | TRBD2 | CASSAGLAGGNEQYF | TGCGCCAGCAGCGCGGGACTAGCGGGAGGGAACGAGCAGTACTTC
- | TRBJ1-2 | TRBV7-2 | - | CASSLTRGGYGYTF | TGTGCCAGCAGCTTAACAAGGGGAGGCTATGGCTACACCTTC
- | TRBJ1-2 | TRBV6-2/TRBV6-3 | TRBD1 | CASSYSGQTYGYTF | TGTGCCAGCAGTTACTCGGGACAGACCTATGGCTACACCTTC
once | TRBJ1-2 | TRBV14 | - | CASSLDRPTNYGYTF | TGTGCCAGCAGTCTCGACAGGCCTACTAACTATGGCTACACCTTC
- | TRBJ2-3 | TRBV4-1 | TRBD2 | CASSADLGLAERDTQYF | TGCGCCAGCAGTGCGGATCTGGGACTAGCGGAGCGAGATACGCAGTATTTT
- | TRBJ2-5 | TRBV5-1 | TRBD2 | CASSFLAGKETQYF | TGCGCCAGCAGCTTCCTAGCGGGGAAAGAGACCCAGTACTTC
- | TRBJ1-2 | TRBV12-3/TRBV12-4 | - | CASSPGVNYGYTF | TGTGCCAGCAGTCCAGGGGTTAACTATGGCTACACCTTC
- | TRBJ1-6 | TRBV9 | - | CASSARGDSPLHF | TGTGCCAGCAGCGCCCGAGGCGATTCACCCCTCCACTTT
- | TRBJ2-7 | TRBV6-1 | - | CASSEEPLSYEQYF | TGTGCCAGCAGTGAAGAACCCCTATCCTACGAGCAGTACTTC
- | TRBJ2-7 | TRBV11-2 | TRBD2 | CASSLPPGRPSYEQYF | TGTGCCAGCAGCCTACCCCCCGGGAGGCCCTCCTACGAGCAGTACTTC
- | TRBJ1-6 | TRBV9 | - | CASSERVVPPLHF | TGTGCCAGCAGCGAGAGGGTTGTTCCACCCCTCCACTTT
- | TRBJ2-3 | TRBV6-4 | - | CASSEMLGTDTQYF | TGTGCCAGCAGTGAAATGCTAGGCACAGATACGCAGTATTTT
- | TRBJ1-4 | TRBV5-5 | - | CASSLFREEKLFF | TGTGCCAGCAGTTTGTTCCGGGAAGAAAAACTGTTTTTT
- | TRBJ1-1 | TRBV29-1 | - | CSDASLTGPGTEAFF | TGCAGCGATGCCTCCCTCACAGGGCCCGGCACTGAAGCTTTCTTT
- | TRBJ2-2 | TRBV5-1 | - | CASSYEGGTNTGELFF | TGCGCCAGCAGCTATGAAGGGGGAACAAACACCGGGGAGCTGTTTTTT
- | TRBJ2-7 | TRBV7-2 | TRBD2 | CASSLDPLIFSGVTYEQYF | TGTGCCAGCAGCTTAGACCCGCTCATATTTAGCGGGGTAACCTACGAGCAGTACTTC
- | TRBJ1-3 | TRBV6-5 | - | CASSYGSTIYF | TGTGCCAGCAGTTACGGGAGCACCATATATTTT
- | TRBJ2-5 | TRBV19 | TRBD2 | CASTPGTSGRGETQYF | TGTGCCAGTACCCCGGGGACTAGCGGAAGGGGGGAGACCCAGTACTTC
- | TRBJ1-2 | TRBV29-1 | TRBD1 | CSFQDRVDGYTF | TGCAGCTTCCAGGACAGGGTGGATGGCTACACCTTC
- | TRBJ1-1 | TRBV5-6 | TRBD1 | CASSWTGRNTEAFF | TGTGCCAGCAGCTGGACAGGGAGGAACACTGAAGCTTTCTTT
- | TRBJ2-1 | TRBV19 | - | CASSSDTGFRVFDNEQFF | TGTGCCAGTAGTAGTGACACAGGGTTTCGGGTGTTCGACAATGAGCAGTTCTTC
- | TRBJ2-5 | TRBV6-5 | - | CASSYLGTGEETQYF | TGTGCCAGCAGTTACTTAGGGACTGGTGAAGAGACCCAGTACTTC
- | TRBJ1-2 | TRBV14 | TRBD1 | CASSLGTGNYGYTF | TGTGCCAGCAGCCTGGGGACAGGGAACTATGGCTACACCTTC
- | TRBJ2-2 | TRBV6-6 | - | CASSYVRGEAGELFF | TGTGCCAGCAGTTACGTCAGGGGAGAGGCCGGGGAGCTGTTTTTT
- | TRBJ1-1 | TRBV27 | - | CASRGGGNTEAFF | TGTGCCAGCCGGGGGGGAGGTAACACTGAAGCTTTCTTT
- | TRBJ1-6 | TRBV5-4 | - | CASSPDSDNSPLHF | TGTGCCAGCAGCCCAGACAGCGATAATTCACCCCTCCACTTT
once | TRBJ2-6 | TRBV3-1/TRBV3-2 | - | CASSQDSRPVGANVLTF | TGTGCCAGCAGCCAAGATTCTAGGCCGGTGGGGGCCAACGTCCTGACTTTC
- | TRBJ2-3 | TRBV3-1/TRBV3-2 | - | CASSPTLSIDTQYF | TGTGCCAGCAGCCCCACACTATCAATAGATACGCAGTATTTT
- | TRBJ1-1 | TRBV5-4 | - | CASAPGNPGDTEAFF | TGTGCCAGCGCCCCCGGGAACCCTGGCGACACTGAAGCTTTCTTT
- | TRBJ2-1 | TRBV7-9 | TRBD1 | CASSLQGAIYNEQFF | TGTGCCAGCAGCTTACAGGGGGCCATCTACAATGAGCAGTTCTTC
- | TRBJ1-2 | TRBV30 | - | CAWSPTEVYGYTF | TGTGCCTGGAGTCCGACAGAAGTCTATGGCTACACCTTC
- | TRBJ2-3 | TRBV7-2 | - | CASSLRRSGRTDTQYF | TGTGCCAGCAGCTTACGTAGGAGCGGACGCACAGATACGCAGTATTTT
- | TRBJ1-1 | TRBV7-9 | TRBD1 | CASIRQGASSEAFF | TGTGCCAGCATCCGACAGGGGGCGTCTTCGGAAGCTTTCTTT
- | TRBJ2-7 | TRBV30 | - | CAWSGRDTSLYEQYF | TGTGCCTGGAGTGGCCGGGACACATCCCTCTACGAGCAGTACTTC
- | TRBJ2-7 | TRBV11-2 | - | CASSIPGHGEQYF | TGTGCCAGCAGCATACCGGGACATGGCGAGCAGTACTTC
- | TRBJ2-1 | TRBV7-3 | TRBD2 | CASSLTSGGFYNEQFF | TGTGCCAGCAGCTTGACTAGCGGGGGGTTCTACAATGAGCAGTTCTTC
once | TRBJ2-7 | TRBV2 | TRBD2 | CASSQLGGYEQYF | TGTGCCAGCAGTCAGTTGGGGGGGTACGAGCAGTACTTC
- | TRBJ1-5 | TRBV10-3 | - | CAISPRDNNQPQHF | TGTGCCATCAGCCCCCGGGATAATAATCAGCCCCAGCATTTT
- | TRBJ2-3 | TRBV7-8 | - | CASSLVLPGLPSDTQYF | TGTGCCAGCAGCTTAGTCTTGCCCGGACTACCATCGGATACGCAGTATTTT
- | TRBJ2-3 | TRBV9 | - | CASSQGGGTDTQYF | TGTGCCAGCAGCCAAGGCGGGGGCACAGATACGCAGTATTTT
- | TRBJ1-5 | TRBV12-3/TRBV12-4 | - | CASRRTFNQPQHF | TGTGCCAGCAGGCGGACTTTCAATCAGCCCCAGCATTTT
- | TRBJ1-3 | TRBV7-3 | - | CASSASRGNTIYF | TGTGCCAGCAGCGCAAGTAGAGGAAACACCATATATTTT